Listed below are T cell receptor beta chains from one sample, sequenced in a study of T cells after yellow fever vaccination. TCRdb ran MiXCR on the 5' RACE reads and lists one entry per CDR3 protein. The sample consists of tens of thousands of distinct CDR3 sequences, less than 4% of them appearing once. The starting material was PBMCs, either bulk or a sorted T-cell subset (CD4+, CD8+, memory, or dextramer-sorted; not recorded which), obtained approximately 40 days after the first yellow fever vaccination. These TCRs come from a man younger than 30 who received the YFV17D yellow fever vaccine. Each CDR3 is given with its conserved first and last residue. D genes are given only for firm matches.

d_call | v_call | cdr3_aa
TRBD2 | TRBV15 | CATSRERGGDTQYF
NA | TRBV12-3/TRBV12-4 | CASSTRGSGELFF
NA | TRBV5-1 | CASSSSLAGETQYF
TRBD2 | TRBV5-1 | CASSLSATPVLAGVAYEQYF
TRBD1 | TRBV5-6 | CASRLSDRAAGYTF
NA | TRBV7-2 | CASRKGNYGYTF
NA | TRBV10-3 | CAISEFTSQYF
NA | TRBV7-2 | CASSLVPDNQPQHF
NA | TRBV7-2 | CASSRGPGNTGELFF
NA | TRBV4-3 | CASSQDGGGGRVNGYTF
NA | TRBV6-5 | CASSYNRNQQETQYF
TRBD1 | TRBV20-1 | CSARPGGGEKLFF
TRBD1 | TRBV4-3 | CASSPRAQGAYNEQFF
NA | TRBV7-2 | CASSRTTNEKLFF
NA | TRBV20-1 | CSAQNPGRSTDTQYF
NA | TRBV6-5 | CASSYSSGHKGPLHF
TRBD1 | TRBV18 | CASSLRQGYHEQYF
NA | TRBV7-9 | CASSEGTGNQPQHF
TRBD2 | TRBV6-5 | CASNLGLAGLNEQFF
NA | TRBV9 | CASSVGPRRDYEQYF
NA | TRBV7-2 | CASRAGLGPQHF
TRBD2 | TRBV7-2 | CASSLSRASGNTGELFF
NA | TRBV20-1 | CSARDRIDAGELFF
NA | TRBV30 | CAWKWTGTDTQYF
NA | TRBV4-3 | CASSQGVGYQETQYF
TRBD2 | TRBV2 | CASNRLAGGRTDTQYF
NA | TRBV7-2 | CASSFAVSNQPQHF
NA | TRBV6-5 | CASSYSFQAADQPQHF
NA | TRBV6-2/TRBV6-3 | CASSEAWNEQFF
NA | TRBV6-6 | CASSEGNGNTIYF
NA | TRBV4-2 | CASSQRTAASSYNEQFF
NA | TRBV6-6 | CASSYGTEAFF
NA | TRBV7-9 | CASSLPHVGDNEQFF
NA | TRBV20-1 | CSAHKPPTISGEQFF
NA | TRBV5-4 | CASSFGASSYNEQFF
NA | TRBV29-1 | CSAAPGDNEKLFF
TRBD1 | TRBV6-6 | CASSGQGAGDTEAFF